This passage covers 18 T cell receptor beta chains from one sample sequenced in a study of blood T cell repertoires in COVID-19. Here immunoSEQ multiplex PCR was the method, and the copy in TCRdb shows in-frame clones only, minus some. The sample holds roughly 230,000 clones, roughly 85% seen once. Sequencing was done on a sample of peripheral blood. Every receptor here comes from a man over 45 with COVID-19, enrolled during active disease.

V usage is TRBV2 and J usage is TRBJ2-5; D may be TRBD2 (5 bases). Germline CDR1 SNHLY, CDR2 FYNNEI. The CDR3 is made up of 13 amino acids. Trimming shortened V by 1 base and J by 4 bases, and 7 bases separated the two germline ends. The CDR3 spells CASSEGRGETQYF. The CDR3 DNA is TGTGCCAGCAGTGAAGGACGGGGAGAGACCCAGTACTTC.

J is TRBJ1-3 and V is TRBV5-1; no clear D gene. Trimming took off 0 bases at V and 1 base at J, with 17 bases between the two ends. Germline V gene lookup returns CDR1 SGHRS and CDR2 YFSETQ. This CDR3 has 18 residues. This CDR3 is CASSLEMPGYPSGNTIYF. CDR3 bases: TGCGCCAGCAGCTTGGAAATGCCAGGATACCCATCTGGAAACACCATATATTTT.

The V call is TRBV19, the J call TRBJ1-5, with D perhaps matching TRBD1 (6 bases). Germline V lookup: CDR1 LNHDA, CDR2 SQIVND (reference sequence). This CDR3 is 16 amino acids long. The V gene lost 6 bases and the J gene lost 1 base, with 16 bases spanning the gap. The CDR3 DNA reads TGTGCCAGTAGCCCCCGGGGGGCGCAAAGCAATCAGCCCCAGCATTTT. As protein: CASSPRGAQSNQPQHF.

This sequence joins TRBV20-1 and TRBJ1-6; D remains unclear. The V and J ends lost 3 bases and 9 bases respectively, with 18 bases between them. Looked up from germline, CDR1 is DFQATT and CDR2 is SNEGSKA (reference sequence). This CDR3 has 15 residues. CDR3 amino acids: CSASPVAGGSSPLHF. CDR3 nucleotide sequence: TGCAGTGCTAGTCCGGTCGCAGGCGGGAGTTCACCCCTCCACTTT.

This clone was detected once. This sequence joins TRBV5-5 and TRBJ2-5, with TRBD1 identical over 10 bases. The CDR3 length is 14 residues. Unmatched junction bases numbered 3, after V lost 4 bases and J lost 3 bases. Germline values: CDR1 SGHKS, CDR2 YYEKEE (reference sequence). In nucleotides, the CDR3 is TGTGCCAGCAGCAGCGGACAGGGGGAAGAGACCCAGTACTTC. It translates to CASSSGQGEETQYF.

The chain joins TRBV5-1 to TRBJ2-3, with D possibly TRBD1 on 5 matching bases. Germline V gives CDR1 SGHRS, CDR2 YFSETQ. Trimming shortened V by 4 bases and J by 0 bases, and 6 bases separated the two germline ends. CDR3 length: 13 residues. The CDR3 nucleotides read TGCGCCAGCAGCAGGGGAAGCACAGATACGCAGTATTTT. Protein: CASSRGSTDTQYF.

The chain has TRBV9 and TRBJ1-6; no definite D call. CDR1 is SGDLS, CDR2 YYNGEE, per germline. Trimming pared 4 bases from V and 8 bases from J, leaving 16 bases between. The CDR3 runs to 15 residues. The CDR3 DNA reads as TGTGCCAGCAGCCCCGGACTGATCTTCCATTCACCCCTCCACTTT. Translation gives CASSPGLIFHSPLHF.

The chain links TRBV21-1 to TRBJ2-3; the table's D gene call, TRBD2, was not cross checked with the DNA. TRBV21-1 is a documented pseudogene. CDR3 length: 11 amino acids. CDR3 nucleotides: TGTGCCAGTCGGGGGACAGATACGCAGTATTTT. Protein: CASRGTDTQYF.

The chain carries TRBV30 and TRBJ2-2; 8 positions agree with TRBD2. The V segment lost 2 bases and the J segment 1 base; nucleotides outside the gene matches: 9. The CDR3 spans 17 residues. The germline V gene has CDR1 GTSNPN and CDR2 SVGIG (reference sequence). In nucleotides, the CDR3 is TGTGCCTGGAGTTATCCCTTCAGCGGGGGGAACACCGGGGAGCTGTTTTTT. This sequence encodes CAWSYPFSGGNTGELFF.

Written as DNA, the CDR3 is TGTGCCACGAGGGGGGACAGTTACAATGAGCAGTTCTTC. Amino acids: CATRGDSYNEQFF. The J gene is TRBJ2-1, the V gene TRBV2; possible D gene TRBD1, 7 bases. Deletions cut 10 bases from V and 4 bases from J, with 14 bases between. The CDR3 is made up of 13 amino acids. CDR1 is SNHLY and CDR2 is FYNNEI in the germline V gene.

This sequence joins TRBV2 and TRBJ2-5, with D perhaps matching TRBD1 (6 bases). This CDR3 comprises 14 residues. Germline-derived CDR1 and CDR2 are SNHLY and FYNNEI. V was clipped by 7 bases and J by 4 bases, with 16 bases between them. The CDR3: CASNLGQRRETQYF. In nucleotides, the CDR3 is TGTGCCAGCAACTTAGGACAGAGAAGAGAGACCCAGTACTTC.

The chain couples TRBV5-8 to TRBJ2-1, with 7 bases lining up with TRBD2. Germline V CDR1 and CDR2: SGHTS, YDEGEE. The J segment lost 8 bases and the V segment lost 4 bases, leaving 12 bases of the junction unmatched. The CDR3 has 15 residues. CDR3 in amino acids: CASSRRGVAGDEQFF. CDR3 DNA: TGTGCCAGCAGCCGACGGGGGGTGGCGGGCGATGAGCAGTTCTTC.

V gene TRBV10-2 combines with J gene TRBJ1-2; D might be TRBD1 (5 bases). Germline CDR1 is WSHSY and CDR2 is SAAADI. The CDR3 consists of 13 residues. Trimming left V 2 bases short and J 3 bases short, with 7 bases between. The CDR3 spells CASSEDRYYGYTF. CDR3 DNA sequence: TGCGCCAGCAGTGAGGACAGATACTATGGCTACACCTTC.

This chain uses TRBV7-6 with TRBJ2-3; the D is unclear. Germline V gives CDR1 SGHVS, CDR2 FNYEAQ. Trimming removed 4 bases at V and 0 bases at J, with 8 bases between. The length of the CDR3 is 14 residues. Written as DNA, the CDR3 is TGTGCCAGCAGCTATACTCTTAGCACAGATACGCAGTATTTT. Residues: CASSYTLSTDTQYF.

The CDR3: CASSVGTGANTEAFF. The CDR3 nucleotides are TGTGCCAGCAGCGTGGGTACAGGGGCCAACACTGAAGCTTTCTTT. This chain connects TRBV9 to TRBJ1-1, with 7 nucleotides matching TRBD1. CDR1 SGDLS and CDR2 YYNGEE come from the germline V gene. The CDR3 contains 15 residues. V lost 2 bases to trimming and J lost 2 bases; unmatched junction nucleotides: 6.

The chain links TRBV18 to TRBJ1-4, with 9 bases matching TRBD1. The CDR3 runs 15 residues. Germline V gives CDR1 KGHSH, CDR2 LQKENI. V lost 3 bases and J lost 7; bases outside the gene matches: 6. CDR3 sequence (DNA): TGTGCCAGCTCACCGGACAGGGGCCGGGGTGAAAAACTGTTTTTT. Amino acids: CASSPDRGRGEKLFF.

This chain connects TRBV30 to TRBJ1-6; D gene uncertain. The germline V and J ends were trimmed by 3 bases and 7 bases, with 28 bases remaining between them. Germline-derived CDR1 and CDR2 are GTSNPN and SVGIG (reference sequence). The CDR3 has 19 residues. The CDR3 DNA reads TGTGCCTGGAGGGGTGGTGCGAATCGAGGGTATTGGGAGAATTCACCCCTCCACTTT. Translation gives CAWRGGANRGYWENSPLHF.

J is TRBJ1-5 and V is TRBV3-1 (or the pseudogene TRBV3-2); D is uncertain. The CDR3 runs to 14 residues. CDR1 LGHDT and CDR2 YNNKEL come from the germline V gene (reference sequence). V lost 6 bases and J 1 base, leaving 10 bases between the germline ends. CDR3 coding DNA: TGTGCCAGCAGACAAACGAGGAGCAATCAGCCCCAGCATTTT. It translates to CASRQTRSNQPQHF.